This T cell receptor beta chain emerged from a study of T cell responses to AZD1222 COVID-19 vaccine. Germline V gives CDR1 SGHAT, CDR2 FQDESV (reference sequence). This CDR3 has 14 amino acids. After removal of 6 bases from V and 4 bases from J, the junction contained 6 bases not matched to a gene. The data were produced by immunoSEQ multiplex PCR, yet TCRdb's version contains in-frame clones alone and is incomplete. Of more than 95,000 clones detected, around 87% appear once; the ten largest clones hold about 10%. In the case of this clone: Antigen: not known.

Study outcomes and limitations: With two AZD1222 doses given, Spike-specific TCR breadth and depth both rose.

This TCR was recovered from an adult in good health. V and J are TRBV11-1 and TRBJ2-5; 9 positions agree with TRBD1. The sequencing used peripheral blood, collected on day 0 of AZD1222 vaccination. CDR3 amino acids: CASRDRGAGETQYF. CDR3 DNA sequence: TGTGCCAGCAGGGACAGGGGCGCCGGAGAGACCCAGTACTTC.